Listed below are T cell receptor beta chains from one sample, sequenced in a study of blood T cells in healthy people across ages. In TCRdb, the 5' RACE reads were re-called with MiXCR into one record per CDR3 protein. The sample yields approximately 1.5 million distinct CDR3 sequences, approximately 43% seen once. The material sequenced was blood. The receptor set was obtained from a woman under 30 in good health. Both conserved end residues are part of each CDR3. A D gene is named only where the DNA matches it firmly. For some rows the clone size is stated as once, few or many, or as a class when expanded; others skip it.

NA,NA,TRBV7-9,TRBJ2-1,CASSLAAGVNEQFF,TGTGCCAGCAGCTTAGCGGCAGGGGTTAATGAGCAGTTCTTC
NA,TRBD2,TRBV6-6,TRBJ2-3,CASSARLAGQPTDTQYF,TGTGCCAGCAGCGCTCGGCTAGCGGGACAACCCACAGATACGCAGTATTTT
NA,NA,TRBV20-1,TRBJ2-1,CSARDHRGWGNEQFF,TGCAGTGCTAGAGATCATAGGGGATGGGGCAATGAGCAGTTCTTC
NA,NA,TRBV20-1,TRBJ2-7,CSARITGIYEQYF,TGCAGTGCTAGAATTACAGGGATCTACGAGCAGTACTTC
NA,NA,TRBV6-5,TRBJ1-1,CASSYGPINEAFF,TGTGCCAGCAGTTACGGTCCAATTAATGAAGCTTTCTTT
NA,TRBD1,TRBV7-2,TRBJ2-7,CASSGQGGSVYEQYF,TGTGCCAGCAGCGGACAGGGGGGTTCTGTTTACGAGCAGTACTTC
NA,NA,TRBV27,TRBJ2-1,CASSSGKTGCEQFF,TGTGCCAGCAGTTCGGGGAAAACGGGGTGTGAGCAGTTCTTC
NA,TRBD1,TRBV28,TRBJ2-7,CASSSTGQARTPFYEQYF,TGTGCCAGCAGTTCAACAGGACAGGCTCGTACGCCGTTTTACGAGCAGTACTTC
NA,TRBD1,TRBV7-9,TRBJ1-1,CASSPSEGAAFF,TGTGCCAGCAGCCCATCTGAGGGGGCAGCTTTCTTT
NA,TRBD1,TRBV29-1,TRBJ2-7,CSGITGDKQYF,TGCAGCGGGATAACAGGGGACAAGCAGTACTTC
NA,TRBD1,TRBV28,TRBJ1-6,CASTGQGLDSPLHF,TGTGCCAGCACCGGACAGGGACTTGACTCACCCCTCCACTTT
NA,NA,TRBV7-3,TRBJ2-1,CASSSEMASVSYNEQFF,TGTGCCAGCAGCTCGGAAATGGCAAGTGTCTCCTACAATGAGCAGTTCTTC
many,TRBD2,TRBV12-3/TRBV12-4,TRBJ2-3,CASSLTAGVDTQYF,TGTGCCAGCAGTTTAACAGCGGGGGTGGATACGCAGTATTTT
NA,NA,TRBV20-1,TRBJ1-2,CSATTGSAYGYTF,TGCAGTGCTACCACAGGGTCGGCCTATGGCTACACCTTC
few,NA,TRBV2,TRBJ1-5,CASRQEGNQPQHF,TGTGCCAGCAGACAAGAGGGCAATCAGCCCCAGCATTTT
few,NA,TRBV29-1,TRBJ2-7,CSVAASYEQYF,TGCAGCGTGGCAGCCTCCTACGAGCAGTACTTC
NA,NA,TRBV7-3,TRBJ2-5,CASSLSEQKTQYF,TGTGCCAGCAGCTTAAGCGAGCAAAAGACCCAGTACTTC
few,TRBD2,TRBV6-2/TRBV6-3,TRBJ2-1,CASSYPLAGGSYNEQFF,TGTGCCAGCAGTTACCCATTAGCGGGGGGCTCCTACAATGAGCAGTTCTTC
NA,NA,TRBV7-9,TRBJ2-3,CASSLRQSADTQYF,TGTGCCAGCAGCTTGAGACAGAGCGCAGATACGCAGTATTTT
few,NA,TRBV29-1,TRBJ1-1,CSVTYSANTEAFF,TGCAGCGTGACCTACTCGGCGAACACTGAAGCTTTCTTT
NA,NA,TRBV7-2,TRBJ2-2,CVSSLRAGTAGELFF,TGTGTCAGCAGCTTAAGGGCAGGGACCGCCGGGGAGCTGTTTTTT
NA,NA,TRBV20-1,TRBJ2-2,CSAEPGTRGELFF,TGCAGTGCGGAACCGGGGACCAGAGGGGAGCTGTTTTTT
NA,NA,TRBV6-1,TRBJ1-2,CASSAGTPEAIYGYTF,TGTGCCAGCAGTGCCGGGACTCCGGAGGCTATCTATGGCTACACCTTC
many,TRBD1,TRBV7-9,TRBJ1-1,CASSHHRDRGNTEAFF,TGTGCCAGCAGTCATCACCGGGACAGGGGGAACACTGAAGCTTTCTTT
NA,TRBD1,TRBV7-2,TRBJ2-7,CASSFDREVLEQYF,TGTGCCAGCAGCTTCGACAGGGAAGTTCTCGAGCAGTACTTC
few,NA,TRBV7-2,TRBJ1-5,CASSLNGNSNQPQHF,TGTGCCAGCAGCTTAAATGGAAATAGCAATCAGCCCCAGCATTTT
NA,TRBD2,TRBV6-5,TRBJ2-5,CASSSLAGAGETQYF,TGTGCCAGCAGTTCACTAGCGGGGGCCGGAGAGACCCAGTACTTC
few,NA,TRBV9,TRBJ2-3,CASSPIRADTQYF,TGTGCCAGCAGCCCCATTAGGGCCGATACGCAGTATTTT
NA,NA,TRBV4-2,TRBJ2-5,CASSLDGTRETQYF,TGTGCCAGCAGCTTAGACGGGACCCGAGAGACCCAGTACTTC
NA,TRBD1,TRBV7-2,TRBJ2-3,CASRPTGGAKDTQYF,TGTGCCAGCAGACCGACAGGGGGCGCAAAAGATACGCAGTATTTT
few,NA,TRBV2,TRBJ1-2,CASSSRQSGYTF,TGTGCCAGCAGTAGTCGACAGAGTGGCTACACCTTC
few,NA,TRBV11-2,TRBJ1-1,CASSLRNRNTEAFF,TGTGCCAGCAGCTTAAGGAACAGGAACACTGAAGCTTTCTTT
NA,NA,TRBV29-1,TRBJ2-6,CSVRPTSGANVLTF,TGCAGCGTAAGACCGACCTCTGGGGCCAACGTCCTGACTTTC
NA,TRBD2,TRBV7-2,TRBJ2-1,CASSGASGRFDEQFF,TGTGCCAGCAGCGGCGCTAGCGGGAGGTTCGATGAGCAGTTCTTC
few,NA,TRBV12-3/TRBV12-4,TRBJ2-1,CASSWAWSSYNEQFF,TGTGCCAGCAGTTGGGCCTGGAGCTCCTACAATGAGCAGTTCTTC
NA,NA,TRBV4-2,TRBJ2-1,CASSQEASLSNEQFF,TGTGCCAGCAGCCAAGAGGCCTCACTATCCAATGAGCAGTTCTTC
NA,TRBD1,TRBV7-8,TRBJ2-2,CASSQTGAGELFF,TGTGCCAGCAGCCAAACAGGGGCCGGGGAGCTGTTTTTT
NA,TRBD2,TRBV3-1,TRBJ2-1,CASSQGTRQFF,TGTGCCAGCAGCCAAGGGACTAGACAGTTCTTC
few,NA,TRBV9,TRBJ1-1,CASSGLLGAFF,TGTGCCAGCAGCGGCCTCCTCGGGGCTTTCTTT
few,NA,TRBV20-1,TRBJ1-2,CSARENEDGYTF,TGCAGTGCTAGAGAGAATGAGGATGGCTACACCTTC
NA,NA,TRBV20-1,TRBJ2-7,CSARDLPGYEQYF,TGCAGTGCTAGAGATCTCCCGGGCTACGAGCAGTACTTC
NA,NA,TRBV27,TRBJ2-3,CASSLSGGRFTDTQYF,TGTGCCAGCAGTTTATCGGGCGGACGATTCACAGATACGCAGTATTTT
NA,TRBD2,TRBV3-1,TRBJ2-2,CASSQFAGGPSTGELFF,TGTGCCAGCAGCCAATTCGCGGGGGGGCCCAGCACCGGGGAGCTGTTTTTT
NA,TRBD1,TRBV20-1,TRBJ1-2,CSARDPHQGALHYGYTF,TGCAGTGCTAGAGACCCCCATCAGGGGGCCTTGCACTATGGCTACACCTTC
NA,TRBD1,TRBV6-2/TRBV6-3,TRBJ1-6,CASSYSGQGNSPPHF,TGTGCCAGCAGTTACTCAGGACAGGGCAATTCACCCCCCCACTTT
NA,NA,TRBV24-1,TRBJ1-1,CATSDAHGRQGAFF,TGTGCCACCAGTGACGCCCACGGTCGGCAGGGAGCTTTCTTT
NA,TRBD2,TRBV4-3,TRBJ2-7,CASSQDKRLAGVEQYF,TGCGCCAGCAGCCAAGATAAGAGACTAGCAGGAGTTGAGCAGTACTTC
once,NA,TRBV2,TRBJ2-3,CASSAFLGDPSTDTQYF,TGTGCCAGCAGTGCATTCCTGGGGGACCCTAGCACAGATACGCAGTATTTT